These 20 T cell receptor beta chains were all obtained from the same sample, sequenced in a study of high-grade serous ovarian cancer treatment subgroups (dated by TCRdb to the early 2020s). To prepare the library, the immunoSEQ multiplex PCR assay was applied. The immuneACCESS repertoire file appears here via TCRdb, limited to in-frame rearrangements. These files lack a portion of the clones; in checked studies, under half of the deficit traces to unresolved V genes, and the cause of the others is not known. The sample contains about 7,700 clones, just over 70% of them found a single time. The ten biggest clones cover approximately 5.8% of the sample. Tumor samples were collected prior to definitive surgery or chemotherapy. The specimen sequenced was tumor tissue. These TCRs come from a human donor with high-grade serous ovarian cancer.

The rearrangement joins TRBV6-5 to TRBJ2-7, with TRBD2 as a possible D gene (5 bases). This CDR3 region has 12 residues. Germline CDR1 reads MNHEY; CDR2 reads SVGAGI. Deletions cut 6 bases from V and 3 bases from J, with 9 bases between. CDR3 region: CASSREGYEQYF. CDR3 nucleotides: TGTGCCAGCAGCCGCGAGGGCTACGAGCAGTACTTC.

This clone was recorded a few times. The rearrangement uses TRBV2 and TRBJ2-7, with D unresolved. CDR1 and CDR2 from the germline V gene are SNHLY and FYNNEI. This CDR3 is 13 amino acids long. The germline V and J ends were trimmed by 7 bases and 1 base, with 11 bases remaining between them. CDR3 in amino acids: CASNHPPSYEQYF. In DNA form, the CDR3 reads TGTGCCAGCAACCACCCTCCGTCCTACGAGCAGTACTTC.

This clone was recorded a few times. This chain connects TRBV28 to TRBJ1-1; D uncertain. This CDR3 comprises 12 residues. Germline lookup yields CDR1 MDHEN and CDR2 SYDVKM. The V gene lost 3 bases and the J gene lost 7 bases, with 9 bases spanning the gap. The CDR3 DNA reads TGTGCCAGCAGTTTGGGAAGCCTTGAAGCTTTCTTT. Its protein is CASSLGSLEAFF.

CDR3 loop: CASSDGVDSGANVLTF. The CDR3, as DNA: TGTGCCAGCAGTGACGGGGTAGACTCTGGGGCCAACGTCCTGACTTTC. This chain links TRBV6-4 with TRBJ2-6; D is unresolved. V gave up 2 bases and J gave up 0 bases, with 8 bases separating them. The germline V gene encodes CDR1 MRHNA and CDR2 SNTAGT. This CDR3 is built from 16 residues.

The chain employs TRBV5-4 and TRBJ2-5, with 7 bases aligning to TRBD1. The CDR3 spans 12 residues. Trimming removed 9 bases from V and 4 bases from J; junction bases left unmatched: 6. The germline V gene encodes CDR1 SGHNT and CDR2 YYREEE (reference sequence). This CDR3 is CATNDRVETQYF. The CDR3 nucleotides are TGTGCCACGAATGACAGGGTAGAGACCCAGTACTTC. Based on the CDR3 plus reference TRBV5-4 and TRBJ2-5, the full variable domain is ETGVTQSPTHLIKTRGQQVTLRCSSQSGHNTVSWYQQALGQGPQFIFQYYREEENGRGNFPPRFSGLQFPNYSSELNVNALELDDSALYLCATNDRVETQYFGPGTRLLVL.

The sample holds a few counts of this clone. CDR3 loop: CASSIPGLAGGIEQFF. CDR3 bases: TGTGCCAGTAGTATCCCCGGACTAGCGGGAGGGATTGAGCAGTTCTTC. The chain recombines TRBV19 with TRBJ2-1; 15 bases are shared with TRBD2. Germline CDR1 is LNHDA and CDR2 is SQIVND (reference sequence). V gave up 3 bases and J gave up 9 bases; unmatched junction bases: 6. This CDR3 comprises 16 residues.

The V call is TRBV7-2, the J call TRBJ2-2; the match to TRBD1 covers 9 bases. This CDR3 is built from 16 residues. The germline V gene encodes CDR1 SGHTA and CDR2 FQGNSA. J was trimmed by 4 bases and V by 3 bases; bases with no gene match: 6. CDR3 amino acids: CASSLRGQGGTGELFF. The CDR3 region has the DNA TGTGCCAGCAGCTTGCGGGGACAGGGTGGCACCGGGGAGCTGTTTTTT.

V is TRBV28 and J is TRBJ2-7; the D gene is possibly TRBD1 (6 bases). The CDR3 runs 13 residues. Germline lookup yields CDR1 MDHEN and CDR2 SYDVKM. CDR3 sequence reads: CASFTAGVREQYF. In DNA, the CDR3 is TGTGCAAGCTTTACGGCAGGGGTTCGCGAGCAGTACTTC.

CDR3 in DNA: TGCGCCAGCAGCGACGGGGTTCTCGGAAACACCATATATTTT. It translates to CASSDGVLGNTIYF. V and J are TRBV5-1 and TRBJ1-3; D unclear. With 4 bases removed from V and 4 bases from J, the gap between germline ends came to 12 bases. Germline V gene data show CDR1 as SGHRS and CDR2 as YFSETQ. The CDR3 has 14 residues.

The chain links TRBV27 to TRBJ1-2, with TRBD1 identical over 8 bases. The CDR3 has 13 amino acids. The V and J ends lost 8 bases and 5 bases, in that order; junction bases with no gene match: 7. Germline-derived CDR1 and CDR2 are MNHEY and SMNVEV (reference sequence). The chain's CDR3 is CASGKQGVYGYTF. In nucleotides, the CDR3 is TGTGCCAGCGGGAAACAGGGGGTGTATGGCTACACCTTC.

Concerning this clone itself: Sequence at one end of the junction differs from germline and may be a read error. The CDR3 sequence: CASSLVAPGLAEYNEQFF. CDR3 in DNA: TGTGCTAGCAGCTTAGTGGCACCGGGACTAGCGGAGTACAATGAGCAGTTCTTC. The chain is built from TRBV7-7 and TRBJ2-1; 11 bases line up with TRBD2. Germline loops: CDR1 SSHAT, CDR2 FNYEAQ (reference sequence). The CDR3 length is 18 residues.

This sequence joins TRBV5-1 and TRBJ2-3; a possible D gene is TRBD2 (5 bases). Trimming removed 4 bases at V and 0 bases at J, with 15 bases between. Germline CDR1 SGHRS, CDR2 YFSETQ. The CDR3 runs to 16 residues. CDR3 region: CASSILSGTSTDTQYF. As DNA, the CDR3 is TGCGCCAGCAGCATACTAAGCGGAACTAGCACAGATACGCAGTATTTT. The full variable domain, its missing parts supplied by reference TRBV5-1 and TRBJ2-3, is KAGVTQTPRYLIKTRGQQVTLSCSPISGHRSVSWYQQTPGQGLQFLFEYFSETQRNKGNFPGRFSGRQFSNSRSEMNVSTLELGDSALYLCASSILSGTSTDTQYFGPGTRLTVL.

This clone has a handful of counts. The CDR3 sequence: CASSLPGLAVEGANVLTF. The CDR3 nucleotides are TGTGCCAGTAGCTTACCGGGACTAGCGGTTGAAGGGGCCAACGTCCTGACTTTC. The chain links TRBV19 to TRBJ2-6; TRBD2 matches 11 bases. Germline assignment: CDR1 LNHDA and CDR2 SQIVND (reference sequence). The CDR3 runs 18 residues. Trimming removed 6 bases from V and 4 bases from J; junction bases left unmatched: 11.

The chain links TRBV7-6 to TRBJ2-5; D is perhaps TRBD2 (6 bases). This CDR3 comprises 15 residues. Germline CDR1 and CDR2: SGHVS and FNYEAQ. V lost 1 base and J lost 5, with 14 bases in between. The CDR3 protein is CASSLVVGGRETQYF. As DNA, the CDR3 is TGTGCCAGCAGCTTAGTGGTGGGAGGAAGGGAGACCCAGTACTTC.

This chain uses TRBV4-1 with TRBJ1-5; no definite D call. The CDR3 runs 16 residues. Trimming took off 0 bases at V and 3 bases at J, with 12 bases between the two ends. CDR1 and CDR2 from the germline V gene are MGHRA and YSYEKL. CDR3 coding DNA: TGCGCCAGCAGCCAAGACCCGGGTGGGAACAATCAGCCCCAGCATTTT. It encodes CASSQDPGGNNQPQHF.

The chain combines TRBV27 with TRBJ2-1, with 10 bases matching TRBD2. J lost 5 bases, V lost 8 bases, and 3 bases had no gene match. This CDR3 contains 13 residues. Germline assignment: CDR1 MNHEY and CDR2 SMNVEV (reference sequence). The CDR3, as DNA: TGTGCCAGCGGACTAGCGGCAAACAATGAGCAGTTCTTC. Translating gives CASGLAANNEQFF.

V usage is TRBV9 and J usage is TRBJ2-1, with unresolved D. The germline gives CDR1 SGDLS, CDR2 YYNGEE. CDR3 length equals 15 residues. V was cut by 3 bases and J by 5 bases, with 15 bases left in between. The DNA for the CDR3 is TGTGCCAGCAGCGCCGACGGCTCCCGACACAATGAGCAGTTCTTC. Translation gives CASSADGSRHNEQFF. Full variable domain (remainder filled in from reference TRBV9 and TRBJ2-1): DSGVTQTPKHLITATGQRVTLRCSPRSGDLSVYWYQQSLDQGLQFLIQYYNGEERAKGNILERFSAQQFPDLHSELNLSSLELGDSALYFCASSADGSRHNEQFFGPGTRLTVL.

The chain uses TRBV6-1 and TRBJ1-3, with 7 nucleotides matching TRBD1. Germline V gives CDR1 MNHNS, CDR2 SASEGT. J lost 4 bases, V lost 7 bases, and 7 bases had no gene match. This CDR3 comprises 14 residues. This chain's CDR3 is CASMEGARGNTIYF. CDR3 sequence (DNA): TGTGCCAGCATGGAGGGGGCGCGAGGAAACACCATATATTTT.

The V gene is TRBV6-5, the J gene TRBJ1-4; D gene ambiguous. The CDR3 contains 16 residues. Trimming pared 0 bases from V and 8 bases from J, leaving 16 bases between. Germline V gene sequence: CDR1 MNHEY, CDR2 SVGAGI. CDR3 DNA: TGTGCCAGCAGTTACTCGAACGAACCGGCATGGGAAAAACTGTTTTTT. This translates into CASSYSNEPAWEKLFF.

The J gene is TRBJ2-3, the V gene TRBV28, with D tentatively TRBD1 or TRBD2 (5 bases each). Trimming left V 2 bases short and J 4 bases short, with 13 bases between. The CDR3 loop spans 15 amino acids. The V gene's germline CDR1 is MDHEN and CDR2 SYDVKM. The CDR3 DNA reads TGTGCCAGCAGTTTAAGAGGGACCGGGGCAGATACGCAGTATTTT. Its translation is CASSLRGTGADTQYF.